The rows below give T cell receptor beta chains drawn from one sample of a study of cytomegalovirus exposure and HLA in healthy donors. Sequencing was performed with immunoSEQ multiplex PCR; in TCRdb, only in-frame clones are kept and a portion is missing. The sample lists approximately 120,000 clones; roughly 93% were seen once. Input material: PBMCs. All receptors derive from a woman under 30 in good health and CMV-seronegative. Both conserved end residues are part of each CDR3. A D gene is named only where the DNA matches it firmly. Rows may omit the clone size; those that give it use once, few, many or a size class.

TRBV18	NA	NA	TRBJ2-2	CASSPSASAQSGELFF	TGTGCCAGCTCACCATCCGCTAGCGCCCAATCCGGGGAGCTGTTTTTT
TRBV9	NA	once	TRBJ1-1	CASSGESTEAFF	TGTGCCAGCAGCGGCGAGAGCACTGAAGCTTTCTTT
TRBV19	TRBD2	NA	TRBJ2-1	CASSIDSGLAEPSYNEQFF	TGTGCCAGTAGTATAGATAGTGGGCTAGCGGAGCCCTCCTACAATGAGCAGTTCTTC
TRBV5-8	NA	NA	TRBJ2-7	CASINLYEQYF	TGTGCCAGCATAAATCTTTACGAGCAGTACTTC
TRBV19	TRBD1	NA	TRBJ2-1	CASSSPGQGLREQFF	TGTGCCAGTAGTTCTCCGGGACAGGGGTTGCGTGAGCAGTTCTTC
TRBV5-1	TRBD1	NA	TRBJ2-3	CASSPGQDTDTQYF	TGCGCCAGCAGCCCGGGACAGGACACAGATACGCAGTATTTT
TRBV15	TRBD1	NA	TRBJ2-7	CATSRDRDVDEQYF	TGTGCCACCAGCAGGGACAGGGATGTTGACGAGCAGTACTTC
TRBV4-1	NA	NA	TRBJ2-5	CASSQDPRGETQYF	TGCGCCAGCAGCCAAGATCCCAGGGGAGAGACCCAGTACTTC
TRBV5-1	NA	NA	TRBJ1-1	CASSAELNTEAFF	TGCGCCAGCAGCGCGGAGCTGAACACTGAAGCTTTCTTT
TRBV25-1	TRBD1	NA	TRBJ1-1	CASRGRDRVRARAEAFF	TGTGCCAGCAGAGGGCGGGACAGGGTAAGGGCTAGGGCTGAAGCTTTCTTT
TRBV27	NA	NA	TRBJ1-5	CASSLSLYQPQHF	TGTGCCAGCAGTTTATCCCTTTATCAGCCCCAGCATTTT
TRBV9	NA	NA	TRBJ1-5	CASSVDSSGQPQHF	TGTGCCAGCAGCGTTGACAGTTCTGGTCAGCCCCAGCATTTT
TRBV4-1	TRBD2	NA	TRBJ2-1	CASSQVTSGYTYNEQFF	TGCGCCAGCAGCCAAGTCACTAGCGGTTATACCTACAATGAGCAGTTCTTC
TRBV5-1	NA	NA	TRBJ1-4	CASSLAPGTGERKLFF	TGCGCCAGCAGCTTGGCGCCGGGGACGGGGGAAAGAAAACTGTTTTTT
TRBV11-3	TRBD1	NA	TRBJ2-1	CASSSQADRGDEQFF	TGTGCCAGCAGCTCCCAGGCGGACAGGGGGGATGAGCAGTTCTTC
TRBV4-1	NA	NA	TRBJ1-1	CASSRGANTEAFF	TGCGCCAGCAGTAGGGGCGCAAACACTGAAGCTTTCTTT
TRBV6-5	NA	NA	TRBJ2-5	CASSSLSGGRETQYF	TGTGCCAGCAGTAGCCTCTCCGGGGGACGAGAGACCCAGTACTTC
TRBV27	NA	NA	TRBJ2-7	CASSFLSRTTTYEQYF	TGTGCCAGCAGTTTCCTCTCGCGGACTACTACCTACGAGCAGTACTTC
TRBV10-3	TRBD1	NA	TRBJ1-2	CAISRDRDNYGYTF	TGTGCCATCAGCCGGGACAGGGACAACTATGGCTACACCTTC
TRBV5-1	TRBD2	once	TRBJ2-5	CASSVLAGGKETQYF	TGCGCCAGCAGCGTTCTAGCGGGAGGGAAAGAGACCCAGTACTTC
TRBV5-1	TRBD2	NA	TRBJ2-3	CASSLRTSGGAVVTDTQYF	TGCGCCAGCAGCTTGCGCACTAGCGGGGGGGCCGTTGTCACAGATACGCAGTATTTT
TRBV18	NA	NA	TRBJ2-5	CASSPPGSEGTQYF	TGTGCCAGCTCACCACCTGGTTCGGAGGGGACCCAGTACTTC
TRBV29-1	TRBD1	NA	TRBJ1-6	CSGLTGPNSPLHF	TGCAGCGGGTTGACAGGGCCGAATTCACCCCTCCACTTT
TRBV5-4	NA	NA	TRBJ2-7	CASSLGDLGGEQYF	TGTGCCAGCAGCTTGGGAGATTTGGGAGGCGAGCAGTACTTC
TRBV30	NA	NA	TRBJ2-3	CAWSYGNTDTQYF	TGTGCCTGGAGTTACGGGAACACAGATACGCAGTATTTT
TRBV5-6	NA	NA	TRBJ2-3	CASNRGHSSTDTQYF	TGTGCCAGCAATCGTGGACACTCTAGCACAGATACGCAGTATTTT
TRBV28	TRBD1	NA	TRBJ2-7	CASSTFTGEESYEQYF	TGTGCCAGCTCCACCTTTACAGGGGAAGAATCCTACGAGCAGTACTTC
TRBV30	TRBD1	NA	TRBJ1-2	CAWSDSGGWYYGYTF	TGTGCCTGGAGTGACTCAGGGGGTTGGTACTATGGCTACACCTTC
TRBV28	NA	NA	TRBJ1-2	CASSSPGRIGYTF	TGTGCCAGCAGTTCCCCAGGGAGGATTGGCTACACCTTC
TRBV7-8	NA	NA	TRBJ1-2	CASSLEGGGNRVGYTF	TGTGCCAGCAGCTTAGAGGGGGGGGGAAACAGGGTTGGCTACACCTTC
TRBV14	NA	NA	TRBJ2-5	CASSQDPGYQETQYF	TGTGCCAGCAGTCAAGATCCGGGATACCAAGAGACCCAGTACTTC
TRBV6-1	TRBD1	once	TRBJ2-3	CASSAYRGITDTQYF	TGTGCCAGCAGTGCGTACAGGGGAATCACAGATACGCAGTATTTT
TRBV4-1	TRBD1	NA	TRBJ2-7	CASSFRQGASYEQYF	TGCGCCAGCAGCTTCCGACAGGGGGCCTCCTACGAGCAGTACTTC
TRBV2	TRBD1	NA	TRBJ2-7	CASSEQGETSYEQYF	TGTGCCAGCAGCGAGCAGGGGGAAACCTCCTACGAGCAGTACTTC
TRBV11-2	TRBD1	NA	TRBJ1-2	CASRAGTGNYGYTF	TGTGCCAGCAGAGCCGGGACAGGGAACTATGGCTACACCTTC
TRBV9	NA	NA	TRBJ1-2	CASSDTAYGYTF	TGTGCCAGCAGCGACACCGCCTATGGCTACACCTTC
TRBV29-1	TRBD2	NA	TRBJ2-7	CSVTGTSSYEQYF	TGCAGCGTCACCGGGACTAGCAGCTACGAGCAGTACTTC
TRBV11-2	NA	NA	TRBJ2-4	CASSPAGLAKNIQYF	TGTGCCAGCAGCCCCGCGGGACTAGCCAAAAACATTCAGTACTTC
TRBV6-6	TRBD1	NA	TRBJ2-7	CASRTGNIEQYF	TGTGCCAGCCGGACAGGGAATATCGAGCAGTACTTC
TRBV28	TRBD2	NA	TRBJ2-4	CASRLAGAKNIQYF	TGTGCCAGCCGTTTAGCGGGAGCCAAAAACATTCAGTACTTC
TRBV7-9	TRBD1	NA	TRBJ2-1	CASSLLDRVNEQFF	TGTGCCAGCAGCTTACTCGACAGGGTTAATGAGCAGTTCTTC
TRBV6-6	NA	NA	TRBJ1-6	CASRDLGAGDHPLHF	TGTGCCAGCAGAGACCTTGGGGCAGGGGACCATCCCCTCCACTTT
TRBV28	NA	NA	TRBJ2-2	CASSYSPTNTGELFF	TGTGCCAGCAGCTATTCCCCAACTAACACCGGGGAGCTGTTTTTT
TRBV4-1	NA	NA	TRBJ1-1	CASSQDGARTEAFF	TGCGCCAGCAGCCAAGATGGAGCTAGGACTGAAGCTTTCTTT
TRBV19	TRBD2	NA	TRBJ2-2	CASKSGGPNTGELFF	TGTGCCAGTAAGTCGGGAGGCCCGAACACCGGGGAGCTGTTTTTT
TRBV11-2	NA	NA	TRBJ1-1	CASSLSTSEAFF	TGTGCCAGCAGCTTGTCCACTTCTGAAGCTTTCTTT
TRBV5-1	NA	NA	TRBJ1-5	CASSPEGREDQPQHF	TGCGCCAGCAGCCCGGAGGGGAGGGAAGATCAGCCCCAGCATTTT
TRBV10-1	NA	NA	TRBJ1-1	CATRQAMNTEAFF	TGCGCCACCCGACAGGCGATGAACACTGAAGCTTTCTTT
TRBV6-1	TRBD2	few	TRBJ2-7	CASSETSGGYEQYF	TGTGCCAGCAGTGAAACTAGCGGAGGCTACGAGCAGTACTTC
TRBV29-1	TRBD1	NA	TRBJ2-2	CSVAHRGNTGELFF	TGCAGCGTTGCCCACAGGGGGAACACCGGGGAGCTGTTTTTT
TRBV7-6	NA	NA	TRBJ2-1	CASSSNAPPAGSHEQFF	TGTGCCAGCAGCTCAAATGCCCCCCCGGCGGGTTCTCATGAGCAGTTCTTC
TRBV28	NA	NA	TRBJ2-7	CASSSNREQYF	TGTGCCAGCAGTTCGAACAGGGAGCAGTACTTC
TRBV28	TRBD1	NA	TRBJ1-2	CASKLTGSNYGYTF	TGTGCCAGCAAGTTGACAGGGTCCAACTATGGCTACACCTTC